This T cell receptor beta chain was sequenced during a study of cytomegalovirus exposure and HLA in healthy donors. Broader study findings: In a later analysis, DRB1 alleles had the most associated TCRs; HLA-C alleles the fewest. Prediction of most subjects' HLA-A and HLA-B alleles by TCR beta sequences was reportedly accurate. Some segments of the V type, notably TRBV6-2 and TRBV6-3, were excluded as indistinguishable.

Vbeta (60) and Jbeta (13) primers were used in the PCR. Data came from immunoSEQ multiplex PCR; TCRdb stores just in-frame clones and leaves some out. The repertoire holds roughly 240,000 clones, with 82% as singletons. CDR1 and CDR2 (germline): MNHNS, SASEGT. The J segment lost 2 bases and the V segment lost 4 bases, leaving 6 bases of the junction unmatched. This CDR3 region has 16 residues. This clone was recorded only once. Its antigen is still unknown. Sequences were obtained from PBMCs. This sequence joins TRBV6-1 and TRBJ2-3, with 10 bases identical to TRBD2. The TCR originated in a woman in her thirties or forties in good health and CMV-seropositive. In DNA, the CDR3 is TGTGCCAGCAGTGGAACTAGCGGGGCCTACACAGATACGCAGTATTTT. This translates into CASSGTSGAYTDTQYF.